Many counts were recorded for the clone carrying this TCR beta chain. RNA transcripts yielded amplified TCR beta CDR3 regions. In the first-round RT-PCR of the TCR CDR3, the HTBI primer set was used. TCRdb fed the multiplex PCR reads into MiXCR, producing one record per CDR3 protein. The data contain 660,000 or so distinct CDR3 sequences, roughly 20% of them singletons. Looked up from germline, CDR1 is SGHAT and CDR2 is FQNNGV. The CDR3 has 14 amino acids. V shed 2 bases and J shed 3 bases, with 11 bases lying between them. Uncontrolled infections, other autoimmune diseases, pregnancy or lactation led to exclusion of patients. These data are taken from a study of T cells in Graves' hyperthyroidism and ophthalmopathy. As for the study in general: The initial diagnosis was the point when peripheral blood was collected, ahead of any treatment.

The chain links TRBV11-2 to TRBJ2-7, with D possibly matching TRBD1 (5 bases). Sequencing was done on a sample of blood. The sequence was collected from a man aged 25 to 40 with Graves' ophthalmopathy. The CDR3 bases are TGTGCCAGCAGCTTAAGGGGAATTGGCTACGAGCAGTACTTC. Its protein product is CASSLRGIGYEQYF.